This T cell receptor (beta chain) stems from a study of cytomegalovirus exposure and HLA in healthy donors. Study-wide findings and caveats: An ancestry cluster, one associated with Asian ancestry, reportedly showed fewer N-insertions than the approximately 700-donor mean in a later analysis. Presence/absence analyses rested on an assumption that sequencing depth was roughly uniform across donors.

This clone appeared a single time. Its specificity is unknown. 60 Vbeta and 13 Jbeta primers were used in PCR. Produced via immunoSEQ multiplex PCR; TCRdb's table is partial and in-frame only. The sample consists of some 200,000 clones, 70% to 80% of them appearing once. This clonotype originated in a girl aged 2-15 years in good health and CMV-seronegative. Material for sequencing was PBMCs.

CDR3 protein: CASSLGGWSYGYTF. CDR3 bases: TGTGCCAGCAGCTTAGGAGGGTGGTCCTATGGCTACACCTTC. V and J are TRBV7-9 and TRBJ1-2; D unresolved. There are 14 residues in the CDR3. Trimming took off 1 base at V and 4 bases at J, with 10 bases between the two ends. Germline-derived CDR1 and CDR2 are SEHNR and FQNEAQ (reference sequence). Full variable domain (rest looked up from reference TRBV7-9 and TRBJ1-2): DTGVSQNPRHKITKRGQNVTFRCDPISEHNRLYWYRQTLGQGPEFLTYFQNEAQLEKSRLLSDRFSAERPKGSFSTLEIQRTEQGDSAMYLCASSLGGWSYGYTFGSGTRLTVV.